Listed here is a single T cell receptor beta chain. Antigen specificity is unknown. This specimen belongs to a study of cytomegalovirus exposure and HLA in healthy donors. Whole-study findings and limits: What a later analysis reportedly showed was that an Asian-associated ancestry cluster had fewer N-insertions than the approximately 700-donor mean. Looking again later, the authors saw that most CMV-associated TCR beta chains seemed HLA-restricted. Reported performance of the classifier showed diagnosis of cytomegalovirus status with high specificity and sensitivity. Owing to their indistinguishability, certain V segments, notably TRBV6-2 and TRBV6-3, were excluded.

V lost 3 bases and J 5 bases, leaving 13 bases between the germline ends. The CDR3 contains 15 residues. Germline V CDR1 and CDR2: MNHEY, SVGAGI. PCR used 60 Vbeta primers and 13 Jbeta primers. Using immunoSEQ multiplex PCR, the repertoire was profiled, and TCRdb retains in-frame clones only, with some absent. The sample yields 100,000 to 150,000 clones, roughly 80% seen once. The sequenced material came from PBMCs. The V call is TRBV6-5, the J call TRBJ2-2, with a tentative D call TRBD2 (6 bases). The TCR originated in a female donor in good health and CMV-seronegative. CDR3 amino acids: CASSYSTGRTGELFF. The CDR3 DNA reads as TGTGCCAGCAGTTATTCGACGGGGAGGACCGGGGAGCTGTTTTTT.